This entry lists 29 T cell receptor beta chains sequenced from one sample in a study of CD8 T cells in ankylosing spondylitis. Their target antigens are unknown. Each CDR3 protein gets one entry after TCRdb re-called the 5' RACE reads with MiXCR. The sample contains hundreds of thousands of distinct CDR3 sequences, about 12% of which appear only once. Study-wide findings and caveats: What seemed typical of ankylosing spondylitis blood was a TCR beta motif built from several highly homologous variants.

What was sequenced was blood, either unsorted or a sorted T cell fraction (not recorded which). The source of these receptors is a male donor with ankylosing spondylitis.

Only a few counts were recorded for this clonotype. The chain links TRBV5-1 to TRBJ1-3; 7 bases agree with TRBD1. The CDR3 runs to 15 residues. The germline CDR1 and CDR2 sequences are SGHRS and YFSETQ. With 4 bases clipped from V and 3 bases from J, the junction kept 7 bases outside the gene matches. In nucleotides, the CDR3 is TGCGCCAGCAGCGGTTCGACAGGGAGTGGAAACACCATATATTTT. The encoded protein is CASSGSTGSGNTIYF. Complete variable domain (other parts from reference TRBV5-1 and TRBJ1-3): KAGVTQTPRYLIKTRGQQVTLSCSPISGHRSVSWYQQTPGQGLQFLFEYFSETQRNKGNFPGRFSGRQFSNSRSEMNVSTLELGDSALYLCASSGSTGSGNTIYFGEGSWLTVV.

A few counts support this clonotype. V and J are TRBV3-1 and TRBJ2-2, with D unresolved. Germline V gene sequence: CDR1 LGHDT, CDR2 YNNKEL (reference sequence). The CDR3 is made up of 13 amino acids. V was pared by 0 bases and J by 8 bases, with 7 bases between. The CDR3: CASSQDLSGELFF. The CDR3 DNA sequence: TGTGCCAGCAGCCAAGATCTATCAGGGGAGCTGTTTTTT.

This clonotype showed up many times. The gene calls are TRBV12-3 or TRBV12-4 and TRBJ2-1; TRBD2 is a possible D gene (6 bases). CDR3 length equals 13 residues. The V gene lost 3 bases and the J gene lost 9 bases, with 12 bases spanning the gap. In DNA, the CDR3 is TGTGCCAGCAGTTTGGGACTGTCGGGTGAGCAGTTCTTC. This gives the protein CASSLGLSGEQFF.

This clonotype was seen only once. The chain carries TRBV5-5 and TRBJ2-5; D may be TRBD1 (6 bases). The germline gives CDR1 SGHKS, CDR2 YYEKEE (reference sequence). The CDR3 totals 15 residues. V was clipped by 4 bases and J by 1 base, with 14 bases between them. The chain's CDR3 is CASSRTVRTQETQYF. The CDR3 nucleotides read TGTGCCAGCAGCCGGACAGTCCGAACCCAAGAGACCCAGTACTTC.

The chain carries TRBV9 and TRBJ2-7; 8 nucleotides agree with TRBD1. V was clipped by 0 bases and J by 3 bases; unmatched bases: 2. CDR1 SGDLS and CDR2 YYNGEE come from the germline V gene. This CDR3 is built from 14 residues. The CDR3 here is CASSVAGQGYEQYF. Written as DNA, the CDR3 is TGTGCCAGCAGCGTAGCCGGACAGGGCTACGAGCAGTACTTC.

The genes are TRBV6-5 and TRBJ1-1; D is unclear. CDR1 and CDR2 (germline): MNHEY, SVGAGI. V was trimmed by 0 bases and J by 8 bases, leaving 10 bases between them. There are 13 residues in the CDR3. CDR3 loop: CASSYSPGQEAFF. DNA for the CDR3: TGTGCCAGCAGTTACTCTCCCGGGCAGGAAGCTTTCTTT.

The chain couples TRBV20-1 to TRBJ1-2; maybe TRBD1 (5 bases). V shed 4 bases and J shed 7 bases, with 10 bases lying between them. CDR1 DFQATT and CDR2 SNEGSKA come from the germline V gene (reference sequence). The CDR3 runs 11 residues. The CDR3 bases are TGCAGTGCTACGTTGGGGGTTGGCTACACCTTC. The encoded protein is CSATLGVGYTF.

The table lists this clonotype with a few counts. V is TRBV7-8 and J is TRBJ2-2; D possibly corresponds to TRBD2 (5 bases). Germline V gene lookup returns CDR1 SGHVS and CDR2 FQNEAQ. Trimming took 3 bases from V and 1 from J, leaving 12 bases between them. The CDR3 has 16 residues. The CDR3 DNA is TGTGCCAGCAGCTTCGGGAACGTCCTGAACACCGGGGAGCTGTTTTTT. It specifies CASSFGNVLNTGELFF.

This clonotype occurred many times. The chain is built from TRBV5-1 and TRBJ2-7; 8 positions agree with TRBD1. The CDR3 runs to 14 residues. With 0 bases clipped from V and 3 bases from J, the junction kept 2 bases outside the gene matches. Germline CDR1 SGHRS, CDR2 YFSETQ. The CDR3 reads CASSLDRGYYEQYF. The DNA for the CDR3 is TGCGCCAGCAGCTTGGACAGGGGGTACTACGAGCAGTACTTC.

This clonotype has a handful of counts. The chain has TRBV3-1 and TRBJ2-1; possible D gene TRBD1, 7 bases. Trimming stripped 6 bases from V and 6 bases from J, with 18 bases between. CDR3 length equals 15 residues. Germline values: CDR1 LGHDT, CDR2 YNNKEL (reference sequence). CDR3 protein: CASSPGLRGVNEQFF. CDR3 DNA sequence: TGTGCCAGCAGTCCGGGACTCAGGGGGGTCAATGAGCAGTTCTTC.

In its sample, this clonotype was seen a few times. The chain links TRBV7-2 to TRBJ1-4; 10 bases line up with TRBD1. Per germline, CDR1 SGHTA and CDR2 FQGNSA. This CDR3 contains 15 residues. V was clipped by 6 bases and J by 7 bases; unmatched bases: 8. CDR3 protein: CASSSPGQGIEKLFF. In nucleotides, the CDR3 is TGTGCCAGCAGTTCCCCGGGACAGGGGATTGAAAAACTGTTTTTT.

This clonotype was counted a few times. The CDR3 spells CASSPGSRLGETQYF. The CDR3 DNA is TGTGCCAGCAGTCCGGGTTCTAGGCTGGGAGAGACCCAGTACTTC. The chain couples TRBV12-3 or TRBV12-4 to TRBJ2-5; D gene ambiguous. CDR3 length equals 15 residues. V was pared by 5 bases and J by 4 bases, with 17 bases between.

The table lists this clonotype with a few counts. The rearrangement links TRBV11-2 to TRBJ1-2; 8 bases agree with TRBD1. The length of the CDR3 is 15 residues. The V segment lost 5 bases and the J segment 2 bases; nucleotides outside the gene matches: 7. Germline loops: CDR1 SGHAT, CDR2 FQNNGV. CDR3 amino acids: CASSNRTGLNYGYTF. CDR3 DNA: TGTGCCAGCAGCAACCGGACAGGGCTAAACTATGGCTACACCTTC.

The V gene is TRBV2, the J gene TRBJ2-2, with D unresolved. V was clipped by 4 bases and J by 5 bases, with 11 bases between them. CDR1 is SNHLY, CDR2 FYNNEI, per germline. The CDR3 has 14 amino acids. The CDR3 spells CASSAHTMTGELFF. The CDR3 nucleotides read TGTGCCAGCAGTGCTCATACTATGACCGGGGAGCTGTTTTTT.

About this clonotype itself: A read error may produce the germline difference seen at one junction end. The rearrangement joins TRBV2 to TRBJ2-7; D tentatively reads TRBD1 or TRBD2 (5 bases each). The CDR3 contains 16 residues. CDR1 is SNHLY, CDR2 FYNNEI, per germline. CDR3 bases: TGTGCCAGCACTGAAGTATCTGGGGCCGCCTCGGGGGAGCAGTACTTC. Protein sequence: CASTEVSGAASGEQYF. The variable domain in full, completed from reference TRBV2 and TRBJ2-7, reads EPEVTQTPSHQVTQMGQEVILRCVPISNHLYFYWYRQILGQKVEFLVSFYNNEISEKSEIFDDQFSVERPDGSNFTLKIRSTKLEDSAMYFCASTEVSGAASGEQYFGPGTRLTVT.

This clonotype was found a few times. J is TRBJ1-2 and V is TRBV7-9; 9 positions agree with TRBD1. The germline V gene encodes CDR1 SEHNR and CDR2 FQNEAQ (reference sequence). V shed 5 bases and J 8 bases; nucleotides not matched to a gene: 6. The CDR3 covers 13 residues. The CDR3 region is CASSQDRGGGYTF. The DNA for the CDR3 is TGTGCCAGCAGCCAGGACAGGGGTGGAGGCTACACCTTC.

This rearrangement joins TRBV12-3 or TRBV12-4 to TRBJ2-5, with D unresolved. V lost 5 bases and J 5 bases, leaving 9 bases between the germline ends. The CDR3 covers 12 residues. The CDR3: CASSLTLETQYF. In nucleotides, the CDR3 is TGTGCCAGCAGTCTAACCCTGGAGACCCAGTACTTC.

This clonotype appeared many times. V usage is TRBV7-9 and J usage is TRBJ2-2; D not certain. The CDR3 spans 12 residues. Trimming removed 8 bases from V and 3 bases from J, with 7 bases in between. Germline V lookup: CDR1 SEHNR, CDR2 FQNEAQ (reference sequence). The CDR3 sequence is CASRRYTGELFF. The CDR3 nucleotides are TGTGCCAGCCGACGCTACACCGGGGAGCTGTTTTTT.

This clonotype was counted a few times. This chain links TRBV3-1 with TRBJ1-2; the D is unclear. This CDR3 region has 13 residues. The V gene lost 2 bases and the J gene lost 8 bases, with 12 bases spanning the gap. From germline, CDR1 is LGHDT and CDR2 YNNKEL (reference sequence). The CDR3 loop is CASSQLGQKGYTF. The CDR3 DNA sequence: TGTGCCAGCAGCCAATTAGGGCAAAAGGGCTACACCTTC.

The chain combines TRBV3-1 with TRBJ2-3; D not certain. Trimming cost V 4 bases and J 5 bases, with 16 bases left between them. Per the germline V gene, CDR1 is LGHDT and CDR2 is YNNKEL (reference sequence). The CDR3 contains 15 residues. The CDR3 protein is CASSRRAGRRDTQYF. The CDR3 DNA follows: TGTGCCAGCAGCCGCCGGGCAGGAAGAAGAGATACGCAGTATTTT.

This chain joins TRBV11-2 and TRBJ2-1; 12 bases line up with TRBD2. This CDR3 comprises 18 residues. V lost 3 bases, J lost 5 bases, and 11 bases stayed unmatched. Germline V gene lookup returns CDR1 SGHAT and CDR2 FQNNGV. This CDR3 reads CASSFPGLAGWYHNEQFF. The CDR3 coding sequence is TGTGCCAGCAGCTTTCCCGGACTAGCGGGATGGTACCACAATGAGCAGTTCTTC.

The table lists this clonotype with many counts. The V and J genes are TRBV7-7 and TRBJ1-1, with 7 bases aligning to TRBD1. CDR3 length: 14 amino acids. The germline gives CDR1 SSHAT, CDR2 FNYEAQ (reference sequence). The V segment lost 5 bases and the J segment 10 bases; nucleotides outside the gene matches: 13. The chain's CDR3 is CASSQPGQVLRAFF. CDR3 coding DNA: TGTGCCAGCAGCCAACCCGGACAGGTCCTACGAGCTTTCTTT.

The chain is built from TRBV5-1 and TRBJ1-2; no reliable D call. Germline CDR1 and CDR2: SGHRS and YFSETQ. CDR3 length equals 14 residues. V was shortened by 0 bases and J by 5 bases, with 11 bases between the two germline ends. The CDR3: CASSLADPKYGYTF. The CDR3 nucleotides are TGCGCCAGCAGCTTGGCGGACCCAAAGTATGGCTACACCTTC.

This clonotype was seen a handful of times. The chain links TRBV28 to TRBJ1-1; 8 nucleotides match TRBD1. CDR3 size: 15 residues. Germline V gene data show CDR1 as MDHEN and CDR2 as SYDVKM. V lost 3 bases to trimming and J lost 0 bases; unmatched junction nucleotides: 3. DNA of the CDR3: TGTGCCAGCAGTTTCAGGGGGCGGGTGAACACTGAAGCTTTCTTT. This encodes CASSFRGRVNTEAFF.

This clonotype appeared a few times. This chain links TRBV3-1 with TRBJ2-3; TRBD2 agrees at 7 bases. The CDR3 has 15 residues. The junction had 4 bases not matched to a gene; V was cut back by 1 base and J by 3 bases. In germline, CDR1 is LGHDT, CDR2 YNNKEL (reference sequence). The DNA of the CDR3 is TGTGCCAGCAGCCAAGTGATTAGCGGGACAGATACGCAGTATTTT. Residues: CASSQVISGTDTQYF.

The CDR3 region has the DNA TGTGCCAGCAGTCTCTGGACAGGGGACTCCTACGAGCAGTACTTC. It specifies CASSLWTGDSYEQYF. V gene TRBV12-3 or TRBV12-4 combines with J gene TRBJ2-7; 9 nucleotides align to TRBD1. V gave up 5 bases and J gave up 0 bases; unmatched junction bases: 5. CDR3 size: 15 residues.

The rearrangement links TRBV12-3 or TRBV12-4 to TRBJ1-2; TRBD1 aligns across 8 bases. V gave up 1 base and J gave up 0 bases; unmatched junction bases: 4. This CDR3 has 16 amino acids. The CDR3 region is CASSLGTGIANYGYTF. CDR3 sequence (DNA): TGTGCCAGCAGTTTAGGGACAGGGATTGCTAACTATGGCTACACCTTC.

In nucleotides, the CDR3 is TGTGCCAGCAGCGCTGGGTCTGGGGCCTATGGCTACACCTTC. Translating it yields CASSAGSGAYGYTF. The chain carries TRBV5-6 and TRBJ1-2; TRBD1 might be the D (5 bases). Per the germline V gene, CDR1 is SGHDT and CDR2 is YYEEEE. This CDR3 has 14 residues. V dropped 4 bases and J dropped 4 bases, with 14 bases sitting between them.

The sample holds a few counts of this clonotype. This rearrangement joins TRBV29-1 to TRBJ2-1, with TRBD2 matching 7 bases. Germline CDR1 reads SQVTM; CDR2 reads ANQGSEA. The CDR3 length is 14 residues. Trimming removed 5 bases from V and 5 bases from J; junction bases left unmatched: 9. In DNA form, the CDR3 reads TGCAGCGTTAATCTAGCGGTCCCCGACAATGAGCAGTTCTTC. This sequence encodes CSVNLAVPDNEQFF.